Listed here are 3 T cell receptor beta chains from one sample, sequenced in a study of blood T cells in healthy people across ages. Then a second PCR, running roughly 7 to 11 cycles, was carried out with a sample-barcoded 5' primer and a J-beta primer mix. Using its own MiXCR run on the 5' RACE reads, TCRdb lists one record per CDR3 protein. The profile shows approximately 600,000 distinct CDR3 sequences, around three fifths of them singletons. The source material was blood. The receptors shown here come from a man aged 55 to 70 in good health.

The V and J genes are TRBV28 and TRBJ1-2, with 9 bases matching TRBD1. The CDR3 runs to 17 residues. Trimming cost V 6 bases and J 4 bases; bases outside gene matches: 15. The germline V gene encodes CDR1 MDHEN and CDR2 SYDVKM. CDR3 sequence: CASRYYPGDRAGYGYTF. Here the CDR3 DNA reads TGTGCCAGCAGATATTATCCTGGGGACAGGGCCGGCTATGGCTACACCTTC.

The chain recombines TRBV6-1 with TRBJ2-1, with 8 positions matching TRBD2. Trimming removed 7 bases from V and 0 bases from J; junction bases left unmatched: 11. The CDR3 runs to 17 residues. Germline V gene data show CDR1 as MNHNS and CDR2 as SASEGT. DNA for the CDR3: TGTGCCAGCATCGGGGAGCGGGGGTTTAGCTCCTACAATGAGCAGTTCTTC. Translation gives CASIGERGFSSYNEQFF.

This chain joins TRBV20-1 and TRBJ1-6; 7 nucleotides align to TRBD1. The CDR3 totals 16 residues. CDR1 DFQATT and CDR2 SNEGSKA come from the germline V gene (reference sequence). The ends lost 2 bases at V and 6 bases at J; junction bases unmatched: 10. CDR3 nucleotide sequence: TGCAGTGCTAGAAACAGGGGCCTAGGGGGTAATTCACCCCTCCACTTT. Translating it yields CSARNRGLGGNSPLHF.